This T cell receptor (beta chain) came from a study of T-cell memory formation after mild COVID-19. Comment on this clonotype: Antigen: not known.

Study-level results: CD4+ clones that contracted lay mainly in CM and EM; CD8+ ones lay in EMRA. Clonal second-wave expansions that peaked on day 37 had unconfirmed SARS-CoV-2 specificity.

The V gene end was trimmed by 6 bases and the J gene end by 10 bases; junction bases not matched to a gene: 8. Germline V gene sequence: CDR1 DFQATT, CDR2 SNEGSKA (reference sequence). The CDR3 totals 13 residues. Each CDR3 protein is one row after TCRdb ran MiXCR on the 5' RACE reads. The sample has around 450,000 distinct CDR3 sequences, 24% seen once; the top ten hold 8.5% to 10%. This TCR was sampled from an adult woman who had mild COVID-19 (a few samples of this study predate the infection). Cell type and time point are not known. Sequencing was performed on PBMCs or a T cell subset sorted from them (not recorded which). This chain uses TRBV20-1 with TRBJ1-4, with 10 bases lining up with TRBD1. The CDR3 loop is CSAATGTGVKLFF. In DNA form, the CDR3 reads TGCAGTGCCGCTACAGGGACAGGGGTAAAACTGTTTTTT.